The rows below give T cell receptor beta chains drawn from one sample of a study of T cells in Graves' hyperthyroidism and ophthalmopathy. One entry per CDR3 protein, called by TCRdb with MiXCR from the multiplex PCR reads. The sample shows about 260,000 distinct CDR3 sequences, around 15% of them seen only once. The material sequenced was blood. These receptors were taken from a woman aged 18 to 35 with Graves' ophthalmopathy. The conserved cysteine and the conserved F or W are not part of the CDR3 here.

v_gene,CDR3aa
TRBV20-1,SATSGSGQETQY
TRBV7-7,ASSLAGDGGRKIGNQPQH
TRBV4-2,ASSQEGGQGESPLH
TRBV9,ASSSGYSYNEQF
TRBV30,AWSPGTSGGSDTQY
TRBV3-1,ASSQGTSGRHTDTQY
TRBV14,ASSQNIWDQETQY
TRBV20-1,SARNPGGDTQY
TRBV6-2/TRBV6-3,ASSHLRGARGYT
TRBV3-1,ASSQDFRTGDNYGYT
TRBV7-2,ASSSTGLAGNYEQY
TRBV2,AIEVGYNEQF
TRBV10-3,AIRTGQNTEAF
TRBV19,ASSIPGQSSHEQY